This T cell receptor beta chain was recovered during a study of T cell repertoires in cytomegalovirus infection. Turning to the study itself: Indicated by public TCR beta signatures were CMV infection and matching HLA type. General study findings and limits: Identification of carriers of CMV plus the relevant HLA was achieved through cumulative public TCR beta family frequency.

MiXCR, run by TCRdb on the reads, gives a single entry per CDR3 protein. There are 150,000 to 200,000 distinct CDR3 sequences in the sample; 28% occur only once, and roughly 32% lies in the top ten. Regarding this clonotype: The antigen remains undetermined.

The CDR3 consists of 15 residues. V was clipped by 1 base and J by 0 bases, with 7 bases between them. Germline V gives CDR1 SGHTA, CDR2 FQGNSA. This receptor was obtained from a human donor in good health (CMV status not recorded). Some clones in this sample may be carry-over from other donors' samples. Specimen: PBMCs. The rearrangement joins TRBV7-2 to TRBJ1-3, with no clear D. The CDR3 here is CASSLEAASGNTIYF. CDR3 DNA sequence: TGTGCCAGCAGCTTAGAGGCAGCCTCTGGAAACACCATATATTTT.